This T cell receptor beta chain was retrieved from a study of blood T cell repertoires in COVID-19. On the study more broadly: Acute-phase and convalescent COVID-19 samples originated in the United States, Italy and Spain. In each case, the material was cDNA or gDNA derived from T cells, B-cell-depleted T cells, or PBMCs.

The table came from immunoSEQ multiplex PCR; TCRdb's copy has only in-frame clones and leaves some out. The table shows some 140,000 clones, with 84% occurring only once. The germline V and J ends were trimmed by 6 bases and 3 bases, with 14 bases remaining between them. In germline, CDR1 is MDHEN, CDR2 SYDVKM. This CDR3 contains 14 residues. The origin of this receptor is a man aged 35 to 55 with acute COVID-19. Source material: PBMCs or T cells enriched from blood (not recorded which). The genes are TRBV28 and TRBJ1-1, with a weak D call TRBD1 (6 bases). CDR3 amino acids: CASRTGQLDTEAFF. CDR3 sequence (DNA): TGTGCCAGCAGGACCGGACAGTTAGACACTGAAGCTTTCTTT.